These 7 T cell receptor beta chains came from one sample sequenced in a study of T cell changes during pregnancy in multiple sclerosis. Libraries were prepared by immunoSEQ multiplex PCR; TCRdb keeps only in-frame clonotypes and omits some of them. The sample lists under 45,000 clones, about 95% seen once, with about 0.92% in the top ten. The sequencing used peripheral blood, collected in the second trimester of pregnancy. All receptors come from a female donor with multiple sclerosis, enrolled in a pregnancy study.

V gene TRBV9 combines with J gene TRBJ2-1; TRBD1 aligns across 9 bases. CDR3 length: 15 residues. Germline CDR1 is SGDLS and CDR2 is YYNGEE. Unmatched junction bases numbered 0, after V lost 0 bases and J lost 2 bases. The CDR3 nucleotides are TGTGCCAGCAGCGTAGGGACAGGGGCCTACAATGAGCAGTTCTTC. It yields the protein CASSVGTGAYNEQFF.

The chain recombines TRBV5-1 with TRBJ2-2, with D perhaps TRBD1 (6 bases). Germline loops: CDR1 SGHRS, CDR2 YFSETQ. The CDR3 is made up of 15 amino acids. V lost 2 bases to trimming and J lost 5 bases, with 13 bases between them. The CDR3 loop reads CASSFGQGITGELFF. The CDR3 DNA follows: TGCGCCAGCAGCTTCGGCCAGGGGATAACCGGGGAGCTGTTTTTT.

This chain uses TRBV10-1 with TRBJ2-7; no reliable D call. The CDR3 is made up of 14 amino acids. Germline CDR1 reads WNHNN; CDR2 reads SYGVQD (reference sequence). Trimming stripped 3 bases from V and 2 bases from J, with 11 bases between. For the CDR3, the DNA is TGCGCCAGCAGTGACGGATCTGGAGCCTACGAGCAGTACTTC. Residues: CASSDGSGAYEQYF.

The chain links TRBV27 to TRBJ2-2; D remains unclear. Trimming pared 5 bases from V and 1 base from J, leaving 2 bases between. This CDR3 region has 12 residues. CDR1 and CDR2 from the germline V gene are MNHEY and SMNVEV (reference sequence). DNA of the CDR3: TGTGCCAGCAGTCTGAACACCGGGGAGCTGTTTTTT. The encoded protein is CASSLNTGELFF.

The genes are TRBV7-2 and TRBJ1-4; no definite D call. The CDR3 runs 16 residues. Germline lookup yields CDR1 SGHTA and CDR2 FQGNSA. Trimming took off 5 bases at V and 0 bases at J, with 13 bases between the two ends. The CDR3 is CASSTKSQSTNEKLFF. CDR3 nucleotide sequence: TGTGCCAGCAGCACAAAATCGCAATCAACTAATGAAAAACTGTTTTTT.

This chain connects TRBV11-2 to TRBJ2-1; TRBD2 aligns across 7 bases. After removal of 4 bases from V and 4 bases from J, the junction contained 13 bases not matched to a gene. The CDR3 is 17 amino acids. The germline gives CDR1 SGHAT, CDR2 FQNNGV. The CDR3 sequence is CASSSRGVGLTYNEQFF. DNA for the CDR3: TGTGCCAGCAGCTCAAGAGGCGTGGGACTAACGTACAATGAGCAGTTCTTC.

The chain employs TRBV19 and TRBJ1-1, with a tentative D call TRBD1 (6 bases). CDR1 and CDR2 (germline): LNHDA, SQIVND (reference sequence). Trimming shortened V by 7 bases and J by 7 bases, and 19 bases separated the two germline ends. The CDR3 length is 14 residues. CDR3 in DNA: TGTGCCAGTACCGACGGACAGAATCGGTTTGAAGCTTTCTTT. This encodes CASTDGQNRFEAFF.